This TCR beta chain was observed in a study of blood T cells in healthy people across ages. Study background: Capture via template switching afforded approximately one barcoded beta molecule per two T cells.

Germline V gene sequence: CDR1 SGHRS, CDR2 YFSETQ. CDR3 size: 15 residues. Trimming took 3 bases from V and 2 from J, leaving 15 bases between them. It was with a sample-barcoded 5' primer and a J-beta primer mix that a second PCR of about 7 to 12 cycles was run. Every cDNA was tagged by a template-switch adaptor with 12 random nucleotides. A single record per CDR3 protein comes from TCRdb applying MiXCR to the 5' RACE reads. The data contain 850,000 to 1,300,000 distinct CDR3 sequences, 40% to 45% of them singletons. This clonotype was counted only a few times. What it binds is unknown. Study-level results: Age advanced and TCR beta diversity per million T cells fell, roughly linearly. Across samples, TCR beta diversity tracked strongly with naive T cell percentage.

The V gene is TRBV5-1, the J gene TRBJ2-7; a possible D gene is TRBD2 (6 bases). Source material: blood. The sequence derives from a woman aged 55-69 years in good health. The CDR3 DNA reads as TGCGCCAGCAGCTACTCCGGGACTGATACCTACGAGCAGTACTTC. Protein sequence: CASSYSGTDTYEQYF.